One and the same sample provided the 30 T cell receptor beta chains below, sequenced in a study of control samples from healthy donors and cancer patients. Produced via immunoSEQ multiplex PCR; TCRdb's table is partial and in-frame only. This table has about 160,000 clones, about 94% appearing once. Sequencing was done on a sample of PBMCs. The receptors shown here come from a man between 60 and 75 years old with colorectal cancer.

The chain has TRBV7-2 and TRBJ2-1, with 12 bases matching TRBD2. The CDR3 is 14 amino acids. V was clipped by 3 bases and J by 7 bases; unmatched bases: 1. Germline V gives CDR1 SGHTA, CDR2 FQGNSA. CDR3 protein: CASSLLAGGNEQFF. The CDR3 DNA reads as TGTGCCAGCAGCTTGCTAGCGGGAGGGAATGAGCAGTTCTTC.

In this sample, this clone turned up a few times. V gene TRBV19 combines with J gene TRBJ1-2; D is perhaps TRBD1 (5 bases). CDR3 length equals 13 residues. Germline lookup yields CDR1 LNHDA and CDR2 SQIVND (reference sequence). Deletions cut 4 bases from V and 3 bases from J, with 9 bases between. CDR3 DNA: TGTGCCAGTAGTAGGGGCAACGACTATGGCTACACCTTC. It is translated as CASSRGNDYGYTF.

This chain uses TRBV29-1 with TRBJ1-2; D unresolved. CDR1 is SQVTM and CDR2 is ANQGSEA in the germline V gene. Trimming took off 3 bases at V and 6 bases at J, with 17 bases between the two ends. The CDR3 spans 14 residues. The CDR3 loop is CSVDWSIPADGYTF. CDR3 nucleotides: TGCAGCGTTGACTGGTCCATCCCGGCGGATGGCTACACCTTC.

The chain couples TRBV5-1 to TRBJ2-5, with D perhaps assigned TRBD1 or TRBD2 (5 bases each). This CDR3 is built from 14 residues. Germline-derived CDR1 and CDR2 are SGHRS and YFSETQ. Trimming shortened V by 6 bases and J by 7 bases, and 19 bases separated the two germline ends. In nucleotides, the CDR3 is TGCGCCAGCATGGATGAGAGGGGATCGGGGACCCAGTACTTC. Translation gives CASMDERGSGTQYF.

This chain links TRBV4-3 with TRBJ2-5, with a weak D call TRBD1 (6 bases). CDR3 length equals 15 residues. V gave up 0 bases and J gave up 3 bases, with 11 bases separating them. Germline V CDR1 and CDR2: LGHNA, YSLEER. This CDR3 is CASSQDPGAEETQYF. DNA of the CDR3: TGCGCCAGCAGCCAAGACCCAGGGGCGGAAGAGACCCAGTACTTC.

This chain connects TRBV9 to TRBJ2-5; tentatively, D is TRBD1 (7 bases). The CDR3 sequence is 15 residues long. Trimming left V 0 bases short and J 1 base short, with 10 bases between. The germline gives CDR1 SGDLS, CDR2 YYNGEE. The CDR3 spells CASSVAGGSQETQYF. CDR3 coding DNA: TGTGCCAGCAGCGTAGCAGGGGGGTCCCAAGAGACCCAGTACTTC.

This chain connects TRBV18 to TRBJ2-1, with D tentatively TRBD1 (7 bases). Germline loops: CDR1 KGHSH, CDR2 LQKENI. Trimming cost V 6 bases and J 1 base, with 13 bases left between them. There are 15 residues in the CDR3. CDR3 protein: CASSLEGQSYNEQFF. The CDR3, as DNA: TGTGCCAGCTCCCTGGAGGGACAGTCCTACAATGAGCAGTTCTTC.

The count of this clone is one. The chain's CDR3 is CASSAHIGGVSYEQYF. The CDR3 DNA is TGTGCCAGCAGCGCCCATATCGGCGGGGTCTCCTACGAGCAGTACTTC. The V and J genes are TRBV11-2 and TRBJ2-7, with D possibly being TRBD2 (6 bases). The CDR3 is 16 residues long. V was pared by 5 bases and J by 0 bases, with 17 bases between. Germline V gene lookup returns CDR1 SGHAT and CDR2 FQNNGV.

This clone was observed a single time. The CDR3 bases are TGTGCCAGCAGCTTAGAAGACAGGACTTACACCTTC. This gives the protein CASSLEDRTYTF. The chain is built from TRBV7-2 and TRBJ1-2, with a tentative D call TRBD1 (6 bases). From germline, CDR1 is SGHTA and CDR2 FQGNSA. Between the trimmed V and J ends, which lost 1 base and 11 bases, there was a span of 11 bases. The CDR3 loop spans 12 amino acids.

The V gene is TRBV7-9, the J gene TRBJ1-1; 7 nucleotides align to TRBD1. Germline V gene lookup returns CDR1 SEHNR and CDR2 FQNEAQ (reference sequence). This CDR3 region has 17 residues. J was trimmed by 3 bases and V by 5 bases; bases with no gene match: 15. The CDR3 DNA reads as TGTGCCAGCAGCCCCTTTGTTAGCGAGGGGGCGGACACTGAAGCTTTCTTT. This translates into CASSPFVSEGADTEAFF.

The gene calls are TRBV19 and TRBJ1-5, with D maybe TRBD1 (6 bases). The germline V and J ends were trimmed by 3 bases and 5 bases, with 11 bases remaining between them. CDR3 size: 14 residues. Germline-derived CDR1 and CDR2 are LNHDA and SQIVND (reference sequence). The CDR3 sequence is CASSMYREDQPQHF. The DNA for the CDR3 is TGTGCCAGTAGTATGTACAGGGAGGATCAGCCCCAGCATTTT.

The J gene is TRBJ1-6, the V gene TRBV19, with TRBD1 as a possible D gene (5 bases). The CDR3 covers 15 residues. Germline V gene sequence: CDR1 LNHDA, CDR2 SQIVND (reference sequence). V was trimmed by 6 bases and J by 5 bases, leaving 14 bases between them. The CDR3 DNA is TGTGCCAGTAGATGGGCTGGGGGGGATAATTCACCCCTCCACTTT. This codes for CASRWAGGDNSPLHF.

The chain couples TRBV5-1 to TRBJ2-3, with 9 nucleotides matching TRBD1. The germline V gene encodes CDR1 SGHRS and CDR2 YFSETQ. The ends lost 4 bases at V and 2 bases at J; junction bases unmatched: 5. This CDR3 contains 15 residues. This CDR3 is CASSLGTGYTDTQYF. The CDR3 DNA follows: TGCGCCAGCAGCCTCGGGACAGGGTACACAGATACGCAGTATTTT.

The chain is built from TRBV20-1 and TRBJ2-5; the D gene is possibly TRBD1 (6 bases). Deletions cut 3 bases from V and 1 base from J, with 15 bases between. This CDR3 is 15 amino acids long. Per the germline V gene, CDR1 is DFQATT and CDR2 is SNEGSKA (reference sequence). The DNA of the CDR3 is TGCAGTGCTAGTCTTCGAACAGGGCCCCAAGAGACCCAGTACTTC. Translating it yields CSASLRTGPQETQYF.

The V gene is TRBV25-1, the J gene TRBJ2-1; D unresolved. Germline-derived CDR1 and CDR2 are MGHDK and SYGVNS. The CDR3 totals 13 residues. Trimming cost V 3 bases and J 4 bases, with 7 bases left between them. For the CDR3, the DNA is TGTGCCAGCAGTGATCGGAGTTACAATGAGCAGTTCTTC. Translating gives CASSDRSYNEQFF.

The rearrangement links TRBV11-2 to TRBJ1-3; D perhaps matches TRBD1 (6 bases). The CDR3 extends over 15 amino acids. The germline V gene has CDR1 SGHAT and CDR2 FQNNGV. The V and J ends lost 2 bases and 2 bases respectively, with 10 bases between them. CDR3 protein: CASSLRGVAGNTIYF. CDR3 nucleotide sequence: TGTGCCAGCAGCTTAAGGGGGGTGGCTGGAAACACCATATATTTT.

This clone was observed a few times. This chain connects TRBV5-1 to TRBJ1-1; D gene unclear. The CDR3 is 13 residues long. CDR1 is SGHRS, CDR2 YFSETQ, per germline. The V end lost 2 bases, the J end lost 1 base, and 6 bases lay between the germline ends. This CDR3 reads CASSFGRNTEAFF. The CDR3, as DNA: TGCGCCAGCAGCTTCGGGCGGAACACTGAAGCTTTCTTT. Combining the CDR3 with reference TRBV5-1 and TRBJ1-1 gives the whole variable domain KAGVTQTPRYLIKTRGQQVTLSCSPISGHRSVSWYQQTPGQGLQFLFEYFSETQRNKGNFPGRFSGRQFSNSRSEMNVSTLELGDSALYLCASSFGRNTEAFFGQGTRLTVV.

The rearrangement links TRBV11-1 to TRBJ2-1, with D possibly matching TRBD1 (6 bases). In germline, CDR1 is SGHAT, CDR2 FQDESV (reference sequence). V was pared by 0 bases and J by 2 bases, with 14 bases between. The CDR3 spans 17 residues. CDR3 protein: CASSLAQGTGAYNEQFF. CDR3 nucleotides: TGTGCCAGCAGCTTAGCCCAGGGGACCGGGGCCTACAATGAGCAGTTCTTC.

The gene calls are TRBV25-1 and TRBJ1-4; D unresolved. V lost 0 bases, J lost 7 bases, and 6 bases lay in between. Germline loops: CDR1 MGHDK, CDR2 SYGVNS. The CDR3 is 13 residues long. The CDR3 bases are TGTGCCAGCAGTGAATACAACGGTGAAAAACTGTTTTTT. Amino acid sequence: CASSEYNGEKLFF.

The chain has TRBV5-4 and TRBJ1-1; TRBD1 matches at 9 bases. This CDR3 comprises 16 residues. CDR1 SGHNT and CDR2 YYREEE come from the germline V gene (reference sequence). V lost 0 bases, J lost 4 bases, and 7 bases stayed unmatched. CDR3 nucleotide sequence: TGTGCCAGCAGCTTGGACAGGGGGCTAGCCGGCACTGAAGCTTTCTTT. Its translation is CASSLDRGLAGTEAFF. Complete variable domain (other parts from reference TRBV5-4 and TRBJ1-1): ETGVTQSPTHLIKTRGQQVTLRCSSQSGHNTVSWYQQALGQGPQFIFQYYREEENGRGNFPPRFSGLQFPNYSSELNVNALELDDSALYLCASSLDRGLAGTEAFFGQGTRLTVV.

In DNA, the CDR3 is TGTGCCAGTAGTATCAGGGGTTTCGACTATGGCTACACCTTC. Translation gives CASSIRGFDYGYTF. This chain connects TRBV19 to TRBJ1-2; tentatively, D is TRBD1 (6 bases). This CDR3 contains 14 residues. Per germline, CDR1 LNHDA and CDR2 SQIVND (reference sequence). V was pared by 3 bases and J by 3 bases, with 11 bases between.

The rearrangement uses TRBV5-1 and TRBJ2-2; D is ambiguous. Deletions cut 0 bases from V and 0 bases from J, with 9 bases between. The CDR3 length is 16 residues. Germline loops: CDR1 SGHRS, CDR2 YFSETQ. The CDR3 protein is CASSLDVGTNTGELFF. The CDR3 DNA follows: TGCGCCAGCAGCTTGGATGTAGGGACGAACACCGGGGAGCTGTTTTTT.

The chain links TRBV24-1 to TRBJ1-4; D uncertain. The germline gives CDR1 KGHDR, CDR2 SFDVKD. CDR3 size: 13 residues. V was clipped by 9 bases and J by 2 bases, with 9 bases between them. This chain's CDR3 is CATSAATNEKLFF. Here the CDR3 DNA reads TGTGCCACCTCGGCAGCTACTAATGAAAAACTGTTTTTT.

The CDR3 region has the DNA TGCAGCGTTGCAATCCGGGACAGGGCTTTCCACGAGCAGTACTTC. Protein sequence: CSVAIRDRAFHEQYF. The gene calls are TRBV29-1 and TRBJ2-7, with 9 bases fitting TRBD1. V lost 4 bases and J lost 5; bases outside the gene matches: 12. This CDR3 contains 15 residues. CDR1 and CDR2 (germline): SQVTM, ANQGSEA.

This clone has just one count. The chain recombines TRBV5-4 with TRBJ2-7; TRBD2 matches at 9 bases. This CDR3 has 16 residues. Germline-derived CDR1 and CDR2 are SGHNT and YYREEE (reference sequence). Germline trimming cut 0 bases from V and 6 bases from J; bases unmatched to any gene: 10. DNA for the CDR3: TGTGCCAGCAGCTTGGACTTCGGCGGGGGGGGTGGCGAGCAGTACTTC. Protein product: CASSLDFGGGGGEQYF. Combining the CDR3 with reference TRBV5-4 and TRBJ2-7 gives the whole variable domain ETGVTQSPTHLIKTRGQQVTLRCSSQSGHNTVSWYQQALGQGPQFIFQYYREEENGRGNFPPRFSGLQFPNYSSELNVNALELDDSALYLCASSLDFGGGGGEQYFGPGTRLTVT.

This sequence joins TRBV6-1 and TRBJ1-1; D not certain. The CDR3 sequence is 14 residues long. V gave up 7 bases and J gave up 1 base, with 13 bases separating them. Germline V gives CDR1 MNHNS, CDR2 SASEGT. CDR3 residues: CASNRVGSNTEAFF. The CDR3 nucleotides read TGTGCCAGCAATCGCGTAGGGTCGAACACTGAAGCTTTCTTT.

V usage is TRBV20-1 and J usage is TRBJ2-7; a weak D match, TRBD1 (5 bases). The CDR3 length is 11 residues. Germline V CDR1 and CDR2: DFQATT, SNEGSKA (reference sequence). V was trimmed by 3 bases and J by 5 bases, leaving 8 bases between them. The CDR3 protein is CSASTRDEQYF. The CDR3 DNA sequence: TGCAGTGCTAGTACCAGGGACGAGCAGTACTTC.

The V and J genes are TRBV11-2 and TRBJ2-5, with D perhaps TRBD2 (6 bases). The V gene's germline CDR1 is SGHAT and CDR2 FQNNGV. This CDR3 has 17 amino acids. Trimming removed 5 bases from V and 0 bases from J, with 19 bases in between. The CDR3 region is CASSQGPGLTYQETQYF. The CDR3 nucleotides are TGTGCCAGCAGCCAGGGTCCGGGACTTACGTACCAAGAGACCCAGTACTTC.

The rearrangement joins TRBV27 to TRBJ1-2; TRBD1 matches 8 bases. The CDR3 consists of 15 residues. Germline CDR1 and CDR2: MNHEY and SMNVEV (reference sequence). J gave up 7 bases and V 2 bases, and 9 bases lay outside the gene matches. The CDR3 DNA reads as TGTGCCAGCAGTTTAGCCTGGACAGGGTGGGGTGGCTACACCTTC. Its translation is CASSLAWTGWGGYTF.

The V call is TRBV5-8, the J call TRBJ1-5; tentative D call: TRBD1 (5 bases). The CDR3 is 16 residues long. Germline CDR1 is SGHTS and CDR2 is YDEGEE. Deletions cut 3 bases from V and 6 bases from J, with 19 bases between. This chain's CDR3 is CASSYRGGTGSQPQHF. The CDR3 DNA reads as TGTGCCAGCAGCTACCGGGGGGGAACGGGAAGTCAGCCCCAGCATTTT.